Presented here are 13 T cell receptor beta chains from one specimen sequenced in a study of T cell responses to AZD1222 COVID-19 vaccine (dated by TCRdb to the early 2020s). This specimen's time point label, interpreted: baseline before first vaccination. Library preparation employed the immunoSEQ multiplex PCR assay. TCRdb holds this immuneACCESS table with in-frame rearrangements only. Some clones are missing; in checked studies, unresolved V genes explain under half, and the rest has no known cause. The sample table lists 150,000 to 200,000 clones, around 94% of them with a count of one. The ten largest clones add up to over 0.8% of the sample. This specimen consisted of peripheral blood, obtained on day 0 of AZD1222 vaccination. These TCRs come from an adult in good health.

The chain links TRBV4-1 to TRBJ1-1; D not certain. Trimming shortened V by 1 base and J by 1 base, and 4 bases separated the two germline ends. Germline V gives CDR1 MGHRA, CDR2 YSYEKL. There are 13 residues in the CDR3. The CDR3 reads CASSQVTNTEAFF. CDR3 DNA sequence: TGCGCCAGCAGCCAAGTTACGAACACTGAAGCTTTCTTT.

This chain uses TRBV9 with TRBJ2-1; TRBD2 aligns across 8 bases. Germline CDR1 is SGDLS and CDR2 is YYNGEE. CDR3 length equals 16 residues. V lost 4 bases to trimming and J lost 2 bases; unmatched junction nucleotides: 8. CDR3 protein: CASSFNLAGTYNEQFF. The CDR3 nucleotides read TGTGCCAGCAGCTTCAATTTAGCGGGGACCTACAATGAGCAGTTCTTC.

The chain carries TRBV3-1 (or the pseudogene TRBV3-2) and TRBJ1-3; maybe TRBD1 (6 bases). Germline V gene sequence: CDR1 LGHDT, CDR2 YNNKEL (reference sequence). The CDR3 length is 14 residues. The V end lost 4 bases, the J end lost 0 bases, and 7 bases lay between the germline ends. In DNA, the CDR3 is TGTGCCAGCAGCCCGACAGGCTCTGGAAACACCATATATTTT. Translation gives CASSPTGSGNTIYF.

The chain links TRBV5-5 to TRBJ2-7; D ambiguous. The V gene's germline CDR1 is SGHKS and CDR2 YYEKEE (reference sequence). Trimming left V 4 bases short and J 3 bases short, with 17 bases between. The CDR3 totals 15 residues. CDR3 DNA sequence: TGTGCCAGCAGCCCGTCGAGCTCCGTCTACTACGAGCAGTACTTC. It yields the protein CASSPSSSVYYEQYF.

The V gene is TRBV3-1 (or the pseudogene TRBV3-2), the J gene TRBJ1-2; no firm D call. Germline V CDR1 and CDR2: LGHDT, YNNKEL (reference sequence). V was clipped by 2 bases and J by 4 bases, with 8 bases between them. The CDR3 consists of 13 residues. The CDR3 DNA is TGTGCCAGCAGCCAATTGTCAAGCTATGGCTACACCTTC. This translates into CASSQLSSYGYTF.

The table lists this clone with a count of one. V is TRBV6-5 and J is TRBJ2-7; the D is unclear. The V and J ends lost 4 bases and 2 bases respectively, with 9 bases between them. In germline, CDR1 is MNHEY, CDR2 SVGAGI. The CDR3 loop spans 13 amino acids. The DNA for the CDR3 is TGTGCCAGCAGTTCCTCCACTACCTACGAGCAGTACTTC. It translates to CASSSSTTYEQYF.

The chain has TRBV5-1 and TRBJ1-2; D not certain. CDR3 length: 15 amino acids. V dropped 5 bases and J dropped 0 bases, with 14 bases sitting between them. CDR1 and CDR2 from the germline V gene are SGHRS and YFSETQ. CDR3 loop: CASSQFPGTNYGYTF. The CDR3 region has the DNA TGCGCCAGCAGTCAATTTCCGGGCACTAACTATGGCTACACCTTC.

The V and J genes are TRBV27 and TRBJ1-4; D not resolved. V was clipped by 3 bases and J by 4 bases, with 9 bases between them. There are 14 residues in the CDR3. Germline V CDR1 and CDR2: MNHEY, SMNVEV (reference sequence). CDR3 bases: TGTGCCAGCAGTTTGACATCCCTTAATGAAAAACTGTTTTTT. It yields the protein CASSLTSLNEKLFF.

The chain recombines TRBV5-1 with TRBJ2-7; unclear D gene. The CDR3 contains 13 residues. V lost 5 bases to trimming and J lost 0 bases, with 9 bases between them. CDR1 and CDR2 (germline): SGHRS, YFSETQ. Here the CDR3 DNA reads TGCGCCAGCAGTAACACGGCCTCCTACGAGCAGTACTTC. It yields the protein CASSNTASYEQYF. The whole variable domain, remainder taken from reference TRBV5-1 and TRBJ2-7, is KAGVTQTPRYLIKTRGQQVTLSCSPISGHRSVSWYQQTPGQGLQFLFEYFSETQRNKGNFPGRFSGRQFSNSRSEMNVSTLELGDSALYLCASSNTASYEQYFGPGTRLTVT.

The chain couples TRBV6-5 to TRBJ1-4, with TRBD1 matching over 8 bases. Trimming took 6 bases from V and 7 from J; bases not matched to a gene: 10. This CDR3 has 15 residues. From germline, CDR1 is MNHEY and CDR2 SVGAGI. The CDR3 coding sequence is TGTGCCAGCAGCAGGGGGGGTCAGGGGGCTGAAAAACTGTTTTTT. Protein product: CASSRGGQGAEKLFF.

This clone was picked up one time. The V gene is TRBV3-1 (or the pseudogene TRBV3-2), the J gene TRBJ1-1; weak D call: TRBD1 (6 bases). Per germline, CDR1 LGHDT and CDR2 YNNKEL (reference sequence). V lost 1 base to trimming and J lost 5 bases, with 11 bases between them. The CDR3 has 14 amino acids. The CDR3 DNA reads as TGTGCCAGCAGCCAAGGGGGGCGGGTAACTGAAGCTTTCTTT. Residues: CASSQGGRVTEAFF.

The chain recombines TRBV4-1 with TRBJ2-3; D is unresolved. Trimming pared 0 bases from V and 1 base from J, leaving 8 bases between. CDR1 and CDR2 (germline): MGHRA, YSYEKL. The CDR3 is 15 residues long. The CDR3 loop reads CASSQDSGGTDTQYF. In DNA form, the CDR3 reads TGCGCCAGCAGCCAAGATTCAGGTGGCACAGATACGCAGTATTTT.

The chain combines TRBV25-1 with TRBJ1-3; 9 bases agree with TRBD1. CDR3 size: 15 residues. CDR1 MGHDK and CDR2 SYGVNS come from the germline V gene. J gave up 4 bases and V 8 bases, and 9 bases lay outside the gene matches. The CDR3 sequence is CASGSQGAKGNTIYF. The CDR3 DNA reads TGTGCCAGCGGTTCACAGGGGGCTAAGGGAAACACCATATATTTT.